The 21 T cell receptor beta chains given below trace back to one sample, sequenced in a study of vaccination and CD4 T cells after COVID-19. Treatment here: roughly 10-day PBMC culture with coronavirus spike peptide pools or control peptides (ViraFEST assay). Sequenced with the Oncomine TCR Beta short-read assay was DNA taken from cultured CD4+ T cells. TCRdb re-analysed the PCR reads in MiXCR, keeping a single row per CDR3 protein. The table includes about 20,000 distinct CDR3 sequences, 43% detected once. Their recognized antigens are unknown. This specimen was CD4+ T cells from blood, cultured in vitro, taken after SARS-CoV-2 vaccination. The receptors were sampled from a human donor who had recovered from COVID-19.

This clonotype is a singleton in its sample. V is TRBV12-3 or TRBV12-4 and J is TRBJ2-1; 7 bases are shared with TRBD1. The CDR3 totals 15 residues. Unmatched junction bases numbered 9, after V lost 3 bases and J lost 7 bases. The CDR3 here is CASSLGTASRNEQFF. For the CDR3, the DNA is TGTGCCAGCAGTTTGGGGACAGCCTCTCGGAATGAGCAGTTCTTC.

A few counts support this clonotype. V is TRBV7-8 and J is TRBJ1-2, with 10 bases aligning to TRBD1. The V and J ends lost 4 bases and 8 bases, in that order; junction bases with no gene match: 10. Germline V gene data show CDR1 as SGHVS and CDR2 as FQNEAQ. The CDR3 sequence is 15 residues long. The CDR3 protein is CASSSFTGGQGGYTF. The DNA for the CDR3 is TGTGCCAGCAGCTCCTTTACGGGGGGACAGGGGGGCTACACCTTC.

This clonotype was counted a few times. This chain joins TRBV6-1 and TRBJ1-2; D call uncertain. Germline V gene lookup returns CDR1 MNHNS and CDR2 SASEGT. The CDR3 length is 13 residues. Deletions cut 11 bases from V and 0 bases from J, with 13 bases between. The DNA of the CDR3 is TGTGCCGGGTCGGAGGGAGCTAACTATGGCTACACCTTC. It yields the protein CAGSEGANYGYTF.

The rearrangement links TRBV2 to TRBJ2-5; 8 bases agree with TRBD2. The ends lost 6 bases at V and 4 bases at J; junction bases unmatched: 7. CDR1 is SNHLY, CDR2 FYNNEI, per germline. CDR3 length equals 14 residues. The CDR3 nucleotides read TGTGCCAGCAGCGGGACTAGAACTATAGAGACCCAGTACTTC. Its protein product is CASSGTRTIETQYF.

CDR3 nucleotide sequence: TGTGCCAGCAGCTCGCCCAGGTCCTCTGGGGCCAACGTCCTGACTTTC. The encoded protein is CASSSPRSSGANVLTF. The J gene is TRBJ2-6, the V gene TRBV5-4; D gene ambiguous. V gave up 3 bases and J gave up 0 bases, with 10 bases separating them. Per germline, CDR1 SGHNT and CDR2 YYREEE (reference sequence). The CDR3 consists of 16 residues.

The V gene is TRBV19, the J gene TRBJ1-5; possibly TRBD1 for D (5 bases). The germline V and J ends were trimmed by 1 base and 0 bases, with 13 bases remaining between them. CDR3 length: 17 amino acids. Germline assignment: CDR1 LNHDA and CDR2 SQIVND (reference sequence). For the CDR3, the DNA is TGTGCCAGTAGTATAGGGAGGGGCCGTTATAGCAATCAGCCCCAGCATTTT. Amino acid sequence: CASSIGRGRYSNQPQHF.

This clonotype showed up just a few times. The gene calls are TRBV7-9 and TRBJ1-1, with D hard to call. V gave up 5 bases and J gave up 14 bases, with 9 bases separating them. Germline V gene sequence: CDR1 SEHNR, CDR2 FQNEAQ (reference sequence). The CDR3 covers 9 residues. CDR3 protein: CASSPAAFF. The CDR3 DNA sequence: TGTGCCAGCAGCCCGGCGGCATTCTTT. The whole variable domain, filled in from reference TRBV7-9 and TRBJ1-1, reads DTGVSQNPRHKITKRGQNVTFRCDPISEHNRLYWYRQTLGQGPEFLTYFQNEAQLEKSRLLSDRFSAERPKGSFSTLEIQRTEQGDSAMYLCASSPAAFFGQGTRLTVV.

The chain is built from TRBV6-1 and TRBJ2-3; 7 nucleotides line up with TRBD1. V lost 5 bases, J lost 6 bases, and 8 bases stayed unmatched. The CDR3 runs to 14 residues. Germline CDR1 is MNHNS and CDR2 is SASEGT. The CDR3 DNA sequence: TGTGCCAGCAGTCGGAGAACAGGGGAGGATACGCAGTATTTT. It specifies CASSRRTGEDTQYF.

The V call is TRBV20-1, the J call TRBJ1-2; D uncertain. Trimming removed 0 bases from V and 2 bases from J, with 10 bases in between. The CDR3 has 14 residues. Germline assignment: CDR1 DFQATT and CDR2 SNEGSKA (reference sequence). The CDR3 here is CSARDSGGNYGYTF. In DNA form, the CDR3 reads TGCAGTGCTAGAGATTCGGGCGGAAACTATGGCTACACCTTC.

CDR3 nucleotide sequence: TGCGCCAGCAGCTCCGGGGGGGCCAATCAGCCCCAGCATTTT. Translated: CASSSGGANQPQHF. V gene TRBV5-1 combines with J gene TRBJ1-5; a possible D gene is TRBD1 (6 bases). The germline V and J ends were trimmed by 3 bases and 3 bases, with 10 bases remaining between them. The germline V gene has CDR1 SGHRS and CDR2 YFSETQ. This CDR3 contains 14 residues.

The V gene is TRBV2, the J gene TRBJ1-5, with D perhaps matching TRBD1 (6 bases). The CDR3 is made up of 15 amino acids. Trimming took 3 bases from V and 3 from J, leaving 12 bases between them. CDR1 and CDR2 from the germline V gene are SNHLY and FYNNEI. The CDR3 is CASSEDRNFNQPQHF. The CDR3 region has the DNA TGTGCCAGCAGTGAGGACAGAAATTTCAATCAGCCCCAGCATTTT.

The chain recombines TRBV15 with TRBJ1-4, with 8 bases lining up with TRBD1. The CDR3 is made up of 15 amino acids. Germline values: CDR1 LNHNV, CDR2 YYDKDF (reference sequence). V gave up 3 bases and J gave up 7 bases; unmatched junction bases: 7. The CDR3 nucleotides read TGTGCCACCAGCAGGGAGCAGGGGGCGGCTGAAAAACTGTTTTTT. Protein: CATSREQGAAEKLFF.

The rearrangement joins TRBV9 to TRBJ1-6; TRBD1 matches at 10 bases. The germline V gene has CDR1 SGDLS and CDR2 YYNGEE. Trimming cost V 5 bases and J 7 bases; bases outside gene matches: 9. The CDR3 spans 16 residues. This CDR3 is CASSGPWTGGNSPLHF. CDR3 sequence (DNA): TGTGCCAGCAGTGGGCCTTGGACAGGGGGGAATTCACCCCTCCACTTT.

This chain connects TRBV20-1 to TRBJ2-3, with 10 bases aligning to TRBD1. This CDR3 is built from 13 residues. From germline, CDR1 is DFQATT and CDR2 SNEGSKA (reference sequence). Losses at the gene ends were 5 bases for V and 1 base for J; bases not matched to a gene: 0. The CDR3 loop reads CSAGTGGTDTQYF. In nucleotides, the CDR3 is TGCAGTGCTGGGACAGGGGGCACAGATACGCAGTATTTT.

The CDR3 bases are TGCGCCAGCAGCTTCCCAGGAGGGGGAGATGAGCAGTTCTTC. This translates into CASSFPGGGDEQFF. This rearrangement joins TRBV5-1 to TRBJ2-1, with D tentatively TRBD1 or TRBD2 (6 bases each). The length of the CDR3 is 14 residues. V shed 2 bases and J shed 8 bases, with 14 bases lying between them. Germline CDR1 and CDR2: SGHRS and YFSETQ.

The table lists this clonotype with a few counts. The chain links TRBV6-1 to TRBJ1-6, with 7 nucleotides matching TRBD1. CDR3 size: 18 residues. V lost 6 bases, J lost 0 bases, and 11 bases stayed unmatched. Germline values: CDR1 MNHNS, CDR2 SASEGT. CDR3 nucleotide sequence: TGTGCCAGCAGGCTATCGGGACAGCGAACCTCCTATAATTCACCCCTCCACTTT. Translated, it gives CASRLSGQRTSYNSPLHF.

J is TRBJ2-2 and V is TRBV19; 8 bases match TRBD2. This CDR3 is built from 19 residues. The V gene end was trimmed by 5 bases and the J gene end by 0 bases; junction bases not matched to a gene: 14. Germline CDR1 LNHDA, CDR2 SQIVND (reference sequence). CDR3 nucleotide sequence: TGTGCCAGTAGTTCCTCCCGAGGCGGGGGGTTCGCGAACACCGGGGAGCTGTTTTTT. It specifies CASSSSRGGGFANTGELFF.

This clonotype is medium-sized within its sample. The V and J genes are TRBV6-1 and TRBJ1-6; D is possibly TRBD1 (5 bases). Germline assignment: CDR1 MNHNS and CDR2 SASEGT. CDR3 length: 14 residues. Trimming left V 3 bases short and J 9 bases short, with 12 bases between. CDR3 in amino acids: CASSDRWGTSPLHF. The DNA of the CDR3 is TGTGCCAGCAGTGATCGGTGGGGCACTTCACCCCTCCACTTT.

The J gene is TRBJ2-1, the V gene TRBV6-1; D is perhaps TRBD2 (5 bases). The CDR3 is 13 amino acids. CDR1 MNHNS and CDR2 SASEGT come from the germline V gene. The V end lost 4 bases, the J end lost 2 bases, and 6 bases lay between the germline ends. CDR3 sequence: CASSARAYNEQFF. DNA for the CDR3: TGTGCCAGCAGTGCGCGGGCCTACAATGAGCAGTTCTTC.

The chain is built from TRBV5-4 and TRBJ1-1; possible D gene TRBD1, 5 bases. CDR3 length: 16 amino acids. Trimming shortened V by 0 bases and J by 7 bases, and 19 bases separated the two germline ends. CDR1 SGHNT and CDR2 YYREEE come from the germline V gene (reference sequence). Here the CDR3 reads CASSLAGSRMRGEAFF. The CDR3 DNA reads TGTGCCAGCAGCTTGGCAGGCTCCCGCATGAGGGGTGAAGCTTTCTTT.

V is TRBV25-1 and J is TRBJ1-1; TRBD1 might be the D (6 bases). Trimming removed 6 bases from V and 6 bases from J, with 14 bases in between. From germline, CDR1 is MGHDK and CDR2 SYGVNS. CDR3 length equals 13 residues. For the CDR3, the DNA is TGTGCCAGCAGCGAGATAGGGGGGTCTGAAGCTTTCTTT. Its translation is CASSEIGGSEAFF.